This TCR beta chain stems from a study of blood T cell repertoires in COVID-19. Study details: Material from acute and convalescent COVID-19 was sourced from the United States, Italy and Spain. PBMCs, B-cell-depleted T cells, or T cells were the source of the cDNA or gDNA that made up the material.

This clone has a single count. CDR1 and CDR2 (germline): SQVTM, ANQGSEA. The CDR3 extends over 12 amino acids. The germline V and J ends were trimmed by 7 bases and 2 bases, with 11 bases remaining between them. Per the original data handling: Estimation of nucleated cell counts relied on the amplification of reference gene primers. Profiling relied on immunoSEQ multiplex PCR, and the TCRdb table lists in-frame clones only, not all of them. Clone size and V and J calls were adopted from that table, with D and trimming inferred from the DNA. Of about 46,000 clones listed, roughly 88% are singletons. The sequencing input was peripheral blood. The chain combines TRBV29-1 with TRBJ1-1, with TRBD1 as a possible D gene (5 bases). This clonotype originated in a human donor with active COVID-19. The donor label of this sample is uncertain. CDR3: CSGSRGNTEAFF. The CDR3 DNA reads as TGCAGCGGCTCAAGGGGAAACACTGAAGCTTTCTTT.